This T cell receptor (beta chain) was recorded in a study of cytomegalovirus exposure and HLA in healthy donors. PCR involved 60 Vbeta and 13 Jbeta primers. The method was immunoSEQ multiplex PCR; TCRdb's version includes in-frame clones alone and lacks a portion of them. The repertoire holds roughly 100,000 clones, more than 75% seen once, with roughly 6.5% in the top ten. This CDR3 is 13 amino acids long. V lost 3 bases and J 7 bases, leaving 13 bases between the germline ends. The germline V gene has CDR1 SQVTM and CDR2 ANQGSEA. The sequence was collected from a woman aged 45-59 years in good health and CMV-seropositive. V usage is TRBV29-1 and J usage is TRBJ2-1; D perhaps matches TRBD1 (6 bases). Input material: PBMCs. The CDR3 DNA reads TGCAGCGTTGACAAACAGGGTTTGAATGAGCAGTTCTTC. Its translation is CSVDKQGLNEQFF.